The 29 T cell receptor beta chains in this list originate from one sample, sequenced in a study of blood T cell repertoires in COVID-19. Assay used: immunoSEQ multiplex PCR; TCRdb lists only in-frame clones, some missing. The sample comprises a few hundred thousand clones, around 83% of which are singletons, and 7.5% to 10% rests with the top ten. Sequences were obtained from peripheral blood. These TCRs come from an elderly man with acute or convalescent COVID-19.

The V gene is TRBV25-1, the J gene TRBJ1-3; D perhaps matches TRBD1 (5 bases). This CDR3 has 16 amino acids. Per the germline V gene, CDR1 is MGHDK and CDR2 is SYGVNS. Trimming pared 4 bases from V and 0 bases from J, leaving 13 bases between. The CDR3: CASSVQGLFSGNTIYF. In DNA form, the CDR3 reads TGTGCCAGCAGTGTGCAGGGCCTTTTCTCTGGAAACACCATATATTTT.

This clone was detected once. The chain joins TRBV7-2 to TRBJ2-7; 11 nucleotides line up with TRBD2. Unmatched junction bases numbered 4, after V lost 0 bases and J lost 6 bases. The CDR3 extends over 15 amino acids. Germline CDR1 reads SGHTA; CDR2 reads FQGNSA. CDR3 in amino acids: CASSLALAGVGEQYF. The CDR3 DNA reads TGTGCCAGCAGCTTAGCACTAGCGGGAGTGGGCGAGCAGTACTTC.

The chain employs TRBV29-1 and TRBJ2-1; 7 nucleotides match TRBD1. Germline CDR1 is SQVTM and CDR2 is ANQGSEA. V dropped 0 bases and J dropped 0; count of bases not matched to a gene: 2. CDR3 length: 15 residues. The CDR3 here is CSVEEQGSSYNEQFF. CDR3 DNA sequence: TGCAGCGTTGAAGAACAGGGGTCCTCCTACAATGAGCAGTTCTTC.

DNA for the CDR3: TGTGCCAGCAGCTTAGGGAGGGCCCCCGCCTACGAGCAGTACTTC. Its translation: CASSLGRAPAYEQYF. V usage is TRBV11-2 and J usage is TRBJ2-7, with D possibly matching TRBD2 (6 bases). V lost 1 base, J lost 2 bases, and 12 bases lay in between. The CDR3 spans 15 residues. Germline CDR1 reads SGHAT; CDR2 reads FQNNGV.

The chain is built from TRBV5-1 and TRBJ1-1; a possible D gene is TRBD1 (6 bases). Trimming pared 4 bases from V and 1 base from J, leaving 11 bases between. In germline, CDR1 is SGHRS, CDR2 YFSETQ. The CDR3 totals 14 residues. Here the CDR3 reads CASSGTRRNTEAFF. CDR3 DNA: TGCGCCAGCAGCGGGACAAGGAGGAACACTGAAGCTTTCTTT.

The CDR3: CASRLTGGHNSPLHF. The CDR3 nucleotides are TGTGCCAGCAGACTAACAGGGGGCCATAATTCACCCCTCCACTTT. The chain joins TRBV27 to TRBJ1-6; 9 positions match TRBD1. There are 15 residues in the CDR3. Germline V CDR1 and CDR2: MNHEY, SMNVEV (reference sequence). Trimming removed 6 bases from V and 5 bases from J; junction bases left unmatched: 5.

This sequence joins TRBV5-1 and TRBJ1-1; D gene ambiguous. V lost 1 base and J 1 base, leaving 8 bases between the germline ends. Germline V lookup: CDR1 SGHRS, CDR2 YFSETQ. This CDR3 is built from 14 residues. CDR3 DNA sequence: TGCGCCAGCAGCTTGTTGGCCGAGAACACTGAAGCTTTCTTT. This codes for CASSLLAENTEAFF.

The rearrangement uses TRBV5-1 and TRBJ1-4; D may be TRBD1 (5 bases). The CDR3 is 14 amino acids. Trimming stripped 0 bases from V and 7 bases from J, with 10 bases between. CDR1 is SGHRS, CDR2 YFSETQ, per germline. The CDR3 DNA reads TGCGCCAGCAGCTTGGGGGGCACAGGTGAAAAACTGTTTTTT. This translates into CASSLGGTGEKLFF.

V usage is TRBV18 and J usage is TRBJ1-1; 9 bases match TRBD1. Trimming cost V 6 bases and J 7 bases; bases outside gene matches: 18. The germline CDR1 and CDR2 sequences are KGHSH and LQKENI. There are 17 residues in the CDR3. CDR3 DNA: TGTGCCAGCTCCCGCGACTCGACAGGGGCGACAGGGGGTGAAGCTTTCTTT. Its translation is CASSRDSTGATGGEAFF.

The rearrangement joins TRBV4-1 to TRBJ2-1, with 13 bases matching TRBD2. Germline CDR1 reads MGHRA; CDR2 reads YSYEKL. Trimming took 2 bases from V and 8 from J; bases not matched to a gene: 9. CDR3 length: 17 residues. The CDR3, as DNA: TGCGCCAGCAGCCAAACGGGACTAGCGGGGTGGGGCGATGAGCAGTTCTTC. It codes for CASSQTGLAGWGDEQFF.

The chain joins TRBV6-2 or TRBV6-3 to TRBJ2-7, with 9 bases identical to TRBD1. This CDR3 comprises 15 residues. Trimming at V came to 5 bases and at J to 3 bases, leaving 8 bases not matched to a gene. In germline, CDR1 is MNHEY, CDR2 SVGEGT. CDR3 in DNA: TGTGCCAGCAGTACAGGACAGGGGTCCCGCTACGAGCAGTACTTC. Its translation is CASSTGQGSRYEQYF.

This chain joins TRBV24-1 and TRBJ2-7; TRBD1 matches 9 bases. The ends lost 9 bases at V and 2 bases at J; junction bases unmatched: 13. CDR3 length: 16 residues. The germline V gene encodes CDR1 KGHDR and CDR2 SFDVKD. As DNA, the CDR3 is TGTGCCACCGTAAAAAATTATCGGGACAGGGCCTACGAGCAGTACTTC. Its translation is CATVKNYRDRAYEQYF.

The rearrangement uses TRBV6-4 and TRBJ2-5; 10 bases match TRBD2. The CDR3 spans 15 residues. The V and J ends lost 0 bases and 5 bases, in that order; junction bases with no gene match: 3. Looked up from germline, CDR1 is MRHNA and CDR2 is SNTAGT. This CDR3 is CASSDSAGGPETQYF. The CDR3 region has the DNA TGTGCCAGCAGTGACTCAGCGGGAGGGCCGGAGACCCAGTACTTC.

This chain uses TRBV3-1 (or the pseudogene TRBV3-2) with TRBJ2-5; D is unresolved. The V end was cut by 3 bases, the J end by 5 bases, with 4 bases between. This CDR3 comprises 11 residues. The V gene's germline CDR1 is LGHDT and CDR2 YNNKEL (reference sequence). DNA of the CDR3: TGTGCCAGCAGCCATCGGGAGACCCAGTACTTC. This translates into CASSHRETQYF.

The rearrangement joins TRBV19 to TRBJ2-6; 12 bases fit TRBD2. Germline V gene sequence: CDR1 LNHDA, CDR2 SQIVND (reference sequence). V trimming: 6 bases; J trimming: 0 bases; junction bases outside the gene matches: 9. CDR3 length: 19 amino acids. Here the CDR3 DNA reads TGTGCCAGTAGAGTCGATTGGACTAGCGGGGTCTCTGGGGCCAACGTCCTGACTTTC. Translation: CASRVDWTSGVSGANVLTF.

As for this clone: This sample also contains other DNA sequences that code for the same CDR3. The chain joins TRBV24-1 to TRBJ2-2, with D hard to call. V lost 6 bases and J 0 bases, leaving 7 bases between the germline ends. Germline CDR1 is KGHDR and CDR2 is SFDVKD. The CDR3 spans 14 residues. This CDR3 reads CATSRTANTGELFF. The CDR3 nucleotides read TGTGCCACCAGTAGAACGGCGAACACCGGGGAGCTGTTTTTT.

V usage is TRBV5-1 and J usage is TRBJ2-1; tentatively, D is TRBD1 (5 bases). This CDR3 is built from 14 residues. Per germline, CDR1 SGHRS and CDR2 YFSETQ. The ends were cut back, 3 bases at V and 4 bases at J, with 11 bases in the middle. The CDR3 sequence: CASSSDRLYNEQFF. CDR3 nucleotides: TGCGCCAGCAGCTCAGACAGACTGTACAATGAGCAGTTCTTC.

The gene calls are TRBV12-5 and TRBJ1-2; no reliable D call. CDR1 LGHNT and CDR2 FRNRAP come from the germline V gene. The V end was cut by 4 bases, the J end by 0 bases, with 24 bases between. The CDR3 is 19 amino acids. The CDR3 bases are TGTGCTAGTGGTTCGCAACCGCCCCGCCTCCGGGAAGCTAACTATGGCTACACCTTC. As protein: CASGSQPPRLREANYGYTF. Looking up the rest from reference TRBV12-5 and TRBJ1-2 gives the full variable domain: DARVTQTPRHKVTEMGQEVTMRCQPILGHNTVFWYRQTMMQGLELLAYFRNRAPLDDSGMPKDRFSAEMPDATLATLKIQPSEPRDSAVYFCASGSQPPRLREANYGYTFGSGTRLTVV.

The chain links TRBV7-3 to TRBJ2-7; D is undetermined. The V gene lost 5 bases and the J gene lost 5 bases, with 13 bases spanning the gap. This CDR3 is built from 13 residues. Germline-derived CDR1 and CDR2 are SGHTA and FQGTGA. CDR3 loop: CASSPTRYHEQYF. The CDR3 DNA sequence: TGTGCCAGCAGCCCGACCAGGTACCACGAGCAGTACTTC.

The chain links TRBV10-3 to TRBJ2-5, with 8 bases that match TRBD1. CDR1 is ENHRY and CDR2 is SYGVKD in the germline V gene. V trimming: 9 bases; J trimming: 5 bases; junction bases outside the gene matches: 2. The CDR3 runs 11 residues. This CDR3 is CAIRQGETQYF. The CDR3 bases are TGTGCCATAAGACAGGGGGAGACCCAGTACTTC.

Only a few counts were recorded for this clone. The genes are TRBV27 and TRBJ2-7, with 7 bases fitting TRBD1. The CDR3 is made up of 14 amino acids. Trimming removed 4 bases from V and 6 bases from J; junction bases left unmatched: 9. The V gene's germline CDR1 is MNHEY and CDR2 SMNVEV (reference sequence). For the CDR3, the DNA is TGTGCCAGCAGTTACCGGACGGGACAGTCCGAGCAGTACTTC. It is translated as CASSYRTGQSEQYF.

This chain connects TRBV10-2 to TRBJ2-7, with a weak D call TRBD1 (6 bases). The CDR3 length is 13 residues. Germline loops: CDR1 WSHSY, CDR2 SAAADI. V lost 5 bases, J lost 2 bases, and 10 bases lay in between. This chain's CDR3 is CASSMKGAYEQYF. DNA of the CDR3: TGCGCCAGCAGTATGAAGGGGGCCTACGAGCAGTACTTC.

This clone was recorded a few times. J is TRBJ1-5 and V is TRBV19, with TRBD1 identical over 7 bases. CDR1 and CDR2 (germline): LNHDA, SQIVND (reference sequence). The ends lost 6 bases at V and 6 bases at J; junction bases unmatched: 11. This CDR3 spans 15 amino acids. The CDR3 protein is CASRTTGRGGQPQHF. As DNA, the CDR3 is TGTGCCAGTAGAACGACAGGGCGGGGAGGTCAGCCCCAGCATTTT. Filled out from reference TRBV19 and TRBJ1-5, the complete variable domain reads DGGITQSPKYLFRKEGQNVTLSCEQNLNHDAMYWYRQDPGQGLRLIYYSQIVNDFQKGDIAEGYSVSREKKESFPLTVTSAQKNPTAFYLCASRTTGRGGQPQHFGDGTRLSIL.

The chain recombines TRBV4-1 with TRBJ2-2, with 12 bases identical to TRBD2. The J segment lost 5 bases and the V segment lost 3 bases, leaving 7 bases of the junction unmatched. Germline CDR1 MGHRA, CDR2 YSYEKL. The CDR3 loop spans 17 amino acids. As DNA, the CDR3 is TGCGCCAGCAGCCAGTCGGGACTAGCGGGCCCTACCGGGGAGCTGTTTTTT. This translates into CASSQSGLAGPTGELFF.

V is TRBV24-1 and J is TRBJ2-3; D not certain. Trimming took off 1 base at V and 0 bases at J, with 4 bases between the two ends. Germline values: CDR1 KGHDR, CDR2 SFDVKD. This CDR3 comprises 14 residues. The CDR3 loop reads CATSDFRSTDTQYF. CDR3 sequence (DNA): TGTGCCACCAGTGATTTCAGGAGCACAGATACGCAGTATTTT.

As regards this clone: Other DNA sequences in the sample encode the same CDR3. In nucleotides, the CDR3 is TGTGCCAGTAGCCCCAGGACAGGGACCGGGGAGCTGTTTTTT. It codes for CASSPRTGTGELFF. This sequence joins TRBV19 and TRBJ2-2; 8 bases align to TRBD1. The CDR3 runs 14 residues. From germline, CDR1 is LNHDA and CDR2 SQIVND (reference sequence). Trimming took 6 bases from V and 5 from J; bases not matched to a gene: 5.

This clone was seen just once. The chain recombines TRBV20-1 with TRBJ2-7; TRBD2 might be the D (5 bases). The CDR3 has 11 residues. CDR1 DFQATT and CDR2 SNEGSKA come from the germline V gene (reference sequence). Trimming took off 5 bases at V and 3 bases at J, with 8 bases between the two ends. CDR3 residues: CSALGVYEQYF. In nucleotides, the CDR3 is TGCAGTGCTCTCGGGGTCTACGAGCAGTACTTC.

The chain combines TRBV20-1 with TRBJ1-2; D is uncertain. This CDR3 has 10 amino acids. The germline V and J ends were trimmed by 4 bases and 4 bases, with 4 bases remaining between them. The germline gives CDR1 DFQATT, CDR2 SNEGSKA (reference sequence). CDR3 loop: CSAISYGYTF. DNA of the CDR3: TGCAGTGCTATCTCCTATGGCTACACCTTC.

CDR3 coding DNA: TGTGCCAGCACCGGACAGGGGATGAGCAATTCACCCCTCCACTTT. This codes for CASTGQGMSNSPLHF. This rearrangement joins TRBV2 to TRBJ1-6; 9 nucleotides align to TRBD1. The germline CDR1 and CDR2 sequences are SNHLY and FYNNEI. J gave up 7 bases and V 7 bases, and 8 bases lay outside the gene matches. The CDR3 covers 15 residues.